The 26 T cell receptor beta chains in this list originate from one sample, sequenced in a study of blood T cells in healthy people across ages. With a J-beta primer mix and a sample-barcoded 5' primer, a second PCR ran about 7 to 12 cycles. Each CDR3 protein is one row after TCRdb ran MiXCR on the 5' RACE reads. The table lists 800,000 or so distinct CDR3 sequences, about 25% of them singletons. In addition, the sample was reused for a study of T cells of mothers and their children.

What was sequenced was blood. The receptors derive from a boy aged 5-17 years in good health.

Only a few counts were recorded for this clonotype. The V gene is TRBV7-2, the J gene TRBJ1-5; no definite D call. Germline V lookup: CDR1 SGHTA, CDR2 FQGNSA. The CDR3 sequence is 15 residues long. Trimming took off 1 base at V and 2 bases at J, with 9 bases between the two ends. The CDR3 DNA reads as TGTGCCAGCAGCTTAGACGCTGGGGGCAATCAGCCCCAGCATTTT. Protein product: CASSLDAGGNQPQHF.

The rearrangement links TRBV20-1 to TRBJ2-3, with D possibly TRBD2 on 5 matching bases. CDR1 is DFQATT and CDR2 is SNEGSKA in the germline V gene (reference sequence). CDR3 length: 15 residues. With 6 bases removed from V and 0 bases from J, the gap between germline ends came to 16 bases. As DNA, the CDR3 is TGCAGTGCCCCACTCGGCGGGTCTAGCACAGATACGCAGTATTTT. The encoded protein is CSAPLGGSSTDTQYF.

This clonotype was seen a handful of times. V is TRBV5-1 and J is TRBJ2-5; 8 bases are a match to TRBD2. The CDR3 loop spans 16 amino acids. Trimming took 3 bases from V and 2 from J; bases not matched to a gene: 9. Per the germline V gene, CDR1 is SGHRS and CDR2 is YFSETQ. This chain's CDR3 is CASSSLSSGNQETQYF. CDR3 sequence (DNA): TGCGCCAGCAGCTCCCTGAGTAGCGGGAATCAAGAGACCCAGTACTTC.

The sample holds a few counts of this clonotype. This sequence joins TRBV5-4 and TRBJ2-7; maybe TRBD2 (5 bases). This CDR3 is 14 amino acids long. Germline V gene lookup returns CDR1 SGHNT and CDR2 YYREEE (reference sequence). Trimming removed 4 bases at V and 0 bases at J, with 11 bases between. The CDR3 sequence: CASSNSDYSYEQYF. The CDR3 DNA sequence: TGTGCCAGCAGCAATTCAGACTACTCCTACGAGCAGTACTTC.

J is TRBJ1-2 and V is TRBV19; D uncertain. The V gene lost 7 bases and the J gene lost 10 bases, with 16 bases spanning the gap. The CDR3 sequence is 12 residues long. Germline lookup yields CDR1 LNHDA and CDR2 SQIVND (reference sequence). For the CDR3, the DNA is TGTGCCAGTACCAGTCCGTTTCGGGTCTACACCTTC. As protein: CASTSPFRVYTF.

The rearrangement uses TRBV28 and TRBJ2-3; D is tentatively TRBD1 or TRBD2 (5 bases each). The CDR3 length is 15 residues. V dropped 5 bases and J dropped 0 bases, with 12 bases sitting between them. Per germline, CDR1 MDHEN and CDR2 SYDVKM. The CDR3 coding sequence is TGTGCCAGCAGTCACAGGACTTCTAGCACAGATACGCAGTATTTT. It codes for CASSHRTSSTDTQYF.

This rearrangement joins TRBV7-2 to TRBJ2-7; 9 nucleotides match TRBD2. The end of the DNA is better explained by TRBJ2-5, so the J call may be wrong. This CDR3 has 16 residues. Germline V gene data show CDR1 as SGHTA and CDR2 as FQGNSA. For the CDR3, the DNA is TGTGCCAGCAGCTTCGTAGCGGGGGCGTCCCAAGAGACCCAGTACTTC. Translating gives CASSFVAGASQETQYF.

Only a few counts were recorded for this clonotype. CDR3 sequence reads: CASSTGTSEQFF. CDR3 in DNA: TGTGCCAGCAGCACTGGGACTAGCGAGCAGTTCTTC. V and J are TRBV7-9 and TRBJ2-5, with 9 bases fitting TRBD2. The assigned J gene may be wrong: the sequence end matches TRBJ2-1 better. Germline CDR1 reads SEHNR; CDR2 reads FQNEAQ (reference sequence). The CDR3 length is 12 residues.

The V call is TRBV18, the J call TRBJ1-2; D is perhaps TRBD1 (6 bases). Trimming stripped 3 bases from V and 4 bases from J, with 21 bases between. Germline CDR1 is KGHSH and CDR2 is LQKENI. The CDR3 contains 17 residues. The CDR3 DNA follows: TGTGCCAGCTCACCGTCCCGAGAGAGAACAGGGCTCTATGGCTACACCTTC. Translated: CASSPSRERTGLYGYTF.

This chain's CDR3 is CASSDLSGGAGEQFF. The CDR3 DNA is TGTGCCAGCAGTGATCTTAGCGGGGGGGCCGGTGAGCAGTTCTTC. V is TRBV6-1 and J is TRBJ2-1; 11 bases are a match to TRBD2. Germline CDR1 MNHNS, CDR2 SASEGT. V shed 3 bases, J shed 9 bases, and the junction held 7 bases outside the gene matches. CDR3 length: 15 residues.

The chain uses TRBV5-1 and TRBJ2-6; TRBD1 aligns across 7 bases. V shed 0 bases and J 1 base; nucleotides not matched to a gene: 1. CDR3 length: 16 residues. Germline CDR1 is SGHRS and CDR2 is YFSETQ. CDR3 loop: CASSLEGQSGANVLTF. Written as DNA, the CDR3 is TGCGCCAGCAGCTTGGAGGGACAGTCTGGGGCCAACGTCCTGACTTTC.

V and J are TRBV12-3 or TRBV12-4 and TRBJ2-5; the match to TRBD1 covers 8 bases. The CDR3 spans 14 residues. Losses at the gene ends were 3 bases for V and 5 bases for J; bases not matched to a gene: 5. CDR3 DNA sequence: TGTGCCAGCAGTTTGGACAGGGTATGGGAGACCCAGTACTTC. This codes for CASSLDRVWETQYF.

This clonotype was counted between two and nine times. The V call is TRBV24-1, the J call TRBJ2-5; 13 positions match TRBD2. TRBJ2-1 matches the DNA end more closely, so the J call is doubtful. The CDR3 totals 17 residues. CDR1 and CDR2 from the germline V gene are KGHDR and SFDVKD. CDR3 residues: CATSDSRTSGSGNEQFF. CDR3 nucleotide sequence: TGTGCCACCAGTGATTCAAGGACTAGCGGGAGTGGGAATGAGCAGTTCTTC.

The chain joins TRBV7-2 to TRBJ1-4; D is perhaps TRBD1 (5 bases). Trimming cost V 3 bases and J 8 bases, with 13 bases left between them. This CDR3 has 14 residues. Germline CDR1 reads SGHTA; CDR2 reads FQGNSA. The CDR3 coding sequence is TGTGCCAGCAGCTTGGGGGAGGCAAGAGAAAAACTGTTTTTT. It yields the protein CASSLGEAREKLFF.

The rearrangement joins TRBV6-1 to TRBJ1-6, with TRBD1 matching 7 bases. The CDR3 length is 16 residues. V lost 6 bases, J lost 2 bases, and 7 bases stayed unmatched. Germline CDR1 is MNHNS and CDR2 is SASEGT. CDR3 in amino acids: CASRPGGLTYNSPLHF. CDR3 nucleotide sequence: TGTGCCAGCAGACCAGGGGGGCTCACCTATAATTCACCCCTCCACTTT.

The chain uses TRBV7-2 and TRBJ2-5, with 7 bases matching TRBD2. The J call may be mistaken, given a closer DNA end match to TRBJ2-1. The CDR3 is made up of 17 amino acids. The germline V gene has CDR1 SGHTA and CDR2 FQGNSA. For the CDR3, the DNA is TGTGCCAGCAGCTCCCCTCCACTAGCGCCAACACTCAATGAGCAGTTCTTC. Residues: CASSSPPLAPTLNEQFF.

The chain is built from TRBV5-6 and TRBJ2-4; D perhaps matches TRBD1 (5 bases). Deletions cut 0 bases from V and 1 base from J, with 11 bases between. From germline, CDR1 is SGHDT and CDR2 YYEEEE. The CDR3 runs to 16 residues. The CDR3 DNA is TGTGCCAGCAGCTTGGGACAGCCTACGGCCAAAAACATTCAGTACTTC. Protein product: CASSLGQPTAKNIQYF.

This clonotype was seen ten or more times. This sequence joins TRBV10-3 and TRBJ2-7, with 7 bases lining up with TRBD1. CDR3 size: 12 residues. Germline-derived CDR1 and CDR2 are ENHRY and SYGVKD. With 9 bases clipped from V and 3 bases from J, the junction kept 5 bases outside the gene matches. The CDR3 DNA reads as TGTGCCATTAGTTCAGGGGGCTACGAGCAGTACTTC. Translated: CAISSGGYEQYF.

The rearrangement links TRBV6-2 or TRBV6-3 to TRBJ1-1; 7 bases are shared with TRBD1. V dropped 7 bases and J dropped 7; count of bases not matched to a gene: 9. The CDR3 runs to 13 residues. Germline CDR1 reads MNHEY; CDR2 reads SVGEGT. CDR3 residues: CASINYRGSEAFF. Written as DNA, the CDR3 is TGTGCCAGCATCAACTACAGGGGCAGTGAAGCTTTCTTT.

The chain is built from TRBV5-4 and TRBJ1-5, with D uncertain. Germline V gives CDR1 SGHNT, CDR2 YYREEE (reference sequence). The CDR3 has 14 amino acids. V gave up 4 bases and J gave up 0 bases, with 8 bases separating them. Here the CDR3 reads CASSPRISNQPQHF. The CDR3 nucleotides are TGTGCCAGCAGCCCGAGAATTAGCAATCAGCCCCAGCATTTT.

This clonotype was counted only a few times. J is TRBJ2-5 and V is TRBV12-3 or TRBV12-4; 8 nucleotides agree with TRBD1. CDR3 length: 15 amino acids. With V trimmed by 4 bases and J by 5 bases, 9 bases remained unmatched. CDR3 sequence: CASSSNRQGWETQYF. In DNA, the CDR3 is TGTGCCAGCAGTTCTAACCGACAGGGGTGGGAGACCCAGTACTTC.

The chain combines TRBV28 with TRBJ2-5; 14 bases are a match to TRBD2. The CDR3 sequence is 16 residues long. V was pared by 5 bases and J by 5 bases, with 7 bases of the junction left unmatched. CDR1 and CDR2 (germline): MDHEN, SYDVKM. This CDR3 is CASSTRTSGGKETQYF. CDR3 nucleotides: TGTGCCAGCAGTACGAGGACTAGCGGGGGGAAGGAGACCCAGTACTTC.

This clonotype has more than one count but fewer than ten. This chain joins TRBV28 and TRBJ1-1; TRBD1 agrees at 7 bases. Germline loops: CDR1 MDHEN, CDR2 SYDVKM. The CDR3 has 15 amino acids. The ends lost 5 bases at V and 0 bases at J; junction bases unmatched: 6. The CDR3 bases are TGTGCCAGCAGTCCCCCACAGGGGCTGAACACTGAAGCTTTCTTT. It yields the protein CASSPPQGLNTEAFF.

To note about this clonotype: The junction departs from germline at one end; a sequencing error may be responsible. CDR3 nucleotides: TGTGCCAACAGCCCGGTACGAATTACCAATGAGCAGTTCTTC. It translates to CANSPVRITNEQFF. The J gene is TRBJ2-1, the V gene TRBV7-2, with D unclear. CDR3 size: 14 residues. Germline V lookup: CDR1 SGHTA, CDR2 FQGNSA.

V gene TRBV12-3 or TRBV12-4 combines with J gene TRBJ1-2; 9 nucleotides line up with TRBD1. The CDR3 has 14 residues. J gave up 4 bases and V 6 bases, and 6 bases lay outside the gene matches. The CDR3 protein is CASSSDRGFYGYTF. DNA for the CDR3: TGTGCCAGCAGCTCGGACAGGGGATTCTATGGCTACACCTTC.

This clonotype occurred a few times. The chain couples TRBV6-6 to TRBJ2-5, with D possibly being TRBD1 (6 bases). Per germline, CDR1 MNHNY and CDR2 SVGAGI (reference sequence). The V gene lost 3 bases and the J gene lost 2 bases, with 16 bases spanning the gap. The CDR3 has 16 residues. The CDR3 here is CASSYWDIKTQETQYF. Written as DNA, the CDR3 is TGTGCCAGCAGTTATTGGGACATCAAGACACAAGAGACCCAGTACTTC.